Shown below are 15 T cell receptor beta chains from a single sample sequenced in a study of blood T cell repertoires in COVID-19. Repertoires were generated with immunoSEQ multiplex PCR, while TCRdb's copy carries only in-frame clones and drops some. Of over 200,000 clones listed, roughly 90% are singletons. What was sequenced was peripheral blood. The receptors originated from a woman in her fifties or sixties with acute or convalescent COVID-19.

V is TRBV15 and J is TRBJ1-6; D is perhaps TRBD1 (5 bases). The CDR3 runs 13 residues. V lost 8 bases and J lost 9, with 14 bases in between. The V gene's germline CDR1 is LNHNV and CDR2 YYDKDF (reference sequence). The CDR3 sequence is CATRRGMGSPLHF. CDR3 in DNA: TGTGCCACCCGGCGGGGCATGGGTTCACCCCTCCACTTT.

The J gene is TRBJ2-1, the V gene TRBV10-3, with 7 bases fitting TRBD1. The CDR3 totals 14 residues. In germline, CDR1 is ENHRY, CDR2 SYGVKD. The V segment lost 10 bases and the J segment 4 bases; nucleotides outside the gene matches: 10. The CDR3, as DNA: TGTGCCACGGTATCCGGGACAGCTTACAATGAGCAGTTCTTC. This codes for CATVSGTAYNEQFF.

V is TRBV6-2 or TRBV6-3 and J is TRBJ2-3; D may be TRBD2 (6 bases). Germline V gene data show CDR1 as MNHEY and CDR2 as SVGEGT. This CDR3 comprises 16 residues. The V end was cut by 6 bases, the J end by 4 bases, with 20 bases between. CDR3 in amino acids: CASSLAGPSVADTQYF. DNA for the CDR3: TGTGCCAGCAGCCTTGCGGGACCTTCGGTCGCAGATACGCAGTATTTT.

The sample holds one count of this clone. The V and J genes are TRBV20-1 and TRBJ2-7; the match to TRBD2 covers 7 bases. The germline gives CDR1 DFQATT, CDR2 SNEGSKA (reference sequence). The CDR3 runs to 18 residues. The trim removed 3 bases at V and 4 bases at J, leaving 21 bases unmatched. The CDR3 coding sequence is TGCAGTGCTAGTATTATAGGCAGACGTGGCGGGAGTAAGTACGAGCAGTACTTC. Its protein is CSASIIGRRGGSKYEQYF.

The rearrangement joins TRBV28 to TRBJ2-3; unclear D gene. CDR3 length: 15 amino acids. Per germline, CDR1 MDHEN and CDR2 SYDVKM. V lost 0 bases and J 0 bases, leaving 7 bases between the germline ends. CDR3 DNA sequence: TGTGCCAGCAGTTTATGGACACGTAGCACAGATACGCAGTATTTT. Protein sequence: CASSLWTRSTDTQYF. The full variable domain, completed using reference TRBV28 and TRBJ2-3, is DVKVTQSSRYLVKRTGEKVFLECVQDMDHENMFWYRQDPGLGLRLIYFSYDVKMKEKGDIPEGYSVSREKKERFSLILESASTNQTSMYLCASSLWTRSTDTQYFGPGTRLTVL.

J is TRBJ2-5 and V is TRBV7-6, with TRBD1 matching 8 bases. J gave up 7 bases and V 1 base, and 8 bases lay outside the gene matches. This CDR3 contains 15 residues. CDR1 is SGHVS and CDR2 is FNYEAQ in the germline V gene. The CDR3 DNA reads TGTGCCAGCAGCTTAGATACAGGGGGTGCGGGGACCCAGTACTTC. Translating gives CASSLDTGGAGTQYF.

The chain combines TRBV5-1 with TRBJ1-1; unclear D gene. Per germline, CDR1 SGHRS and CDR2 YFSETQ. V was clipped by 4 bases and J by 0 bases, with 7 bases between them. The CDR3 runs to 13 residues. In DNA form, the CDR3 reads TGCGCCAGCAGCCTTCTCCTGAACACTGAAGCTTTCTTT. It encodes CASSLLLNTEAFF.

The chain has TRBV30 and TRBJ1-1, with a tentative D call TRBD1 (6 bases). The CDR3 contains 12 residues. Germline-derived CDR1 and CDR2 are GTSNPN and SVGIG (reference sequence). Trimming stripped 1 base from V and 9 bases from J, with 12 bases between. Here the CDR3 reads CAWSDTGTQAFF. The CDR3 nucleotides read TGTGCCTGGAGTGATACAGGGACCCAAGCTTTCTTT.

The V call is TRBV2, the J call TRBJ1-2; D perhaps matches TRBD1 (5 bases). The V gene lost 0 bases and the J gene lost 3 bases, with 8 bases spanning the gap. Germline V CDR1 and CDR2: SNHLY, FYNNEI. CDR3 length equals 14 residues. The CDR3 bases are TGTGCCAGCAGTGAAGCGACAGCCGACTATGGCTACACCTTC. Protein: CASSEATADYGYTF.

The rearrangement uses TRBV10-1 and TRBJ2-5, with 7 nucleotides matching TRBD1. The V and J ends lost 5 bases and 0 bases, in that order; junction bases with no gene match: 9. The CDR3 length is 16 residues. CDR1 and CDR2 from the germline V gene are WNHNN and SYGVQD (reference sequence). The DNA for the CDR3 is TGCGCCAGCAGTTTTATAGACAGGGCCCACCAAGAGACCCAGTACTTC. Encoded protein: CASSFIDRAHQETQYF.

Only one count was recorded for this clone. The chain joins TRBV28 to TRBJ1-5; D remains unclear. Between the trimmed V and J ends, which lost 2 bases and 4 bases, there was a span of 15 bases. The CDR3 runs to 16 residues. Germline loops: CDR1 MDHEN, CDR2 SYDVKM. The CDR3 loop is CASSLGRQSRNQPQHF. In DNA form, the CDR3 reads TGTGCCAGCAGTTTAGGTAGACAATCAAGGAATCAGCCCCAGCATTTT.

The CDR3 here is CASSVELEISYNEQFF. CDR3 coding DNA: TGTGCCAGCAGCGTAGAGCTCGAAATCTCCTACAATGAGCAGTTCTTC. The V gene is TRBV9, the J gene TRBJ2-1, with D hard to call. V dropped 0 bases and J dropped 0 bases, with 10 bases sitting between them. The CDR3 covers 16 residues. Germline V gives CDR1 SGDLS, CDR2 YYNGEE.

This clone occurred once. The J gene is TRBJ1-2, the V gene TRBV20-1; D gene uncertain. The CDR3 has 9 residues. CDR1 DFQATT and CDR2 SNEGSKA come from the germline V gene (reference sequence). V was pared by 4 bases and J by 8 bases, with 5 bases between. The CDR3 sequence: CSAMRGYTF. The CDR3 DNA is TGCAGTGCTATGCGAGGCTACACCTTC.

The chain links TRBV5-1 to TRBJ2-2, with 7 bases aligning to TRBD2. The CDR3 sequence is 15 residues long. Germline V lookup: CDR1 SGHRS, CDR2 YFSETQ. Germline trimming cut 1 base from V and 5 bases from J; bases unmatched to any gene: 5. CDR3 loop: CASSLRPAGTGELFF. The CDR3 DNA reads as TGCGCCAGCAGCTTGAGACCAGCGGGGACCGGGGAGCTGTTTTTT.

This chain links TRBV10-3 with TRBJ1-1; 9 bases are a match to TRBD1. The ends lost 6 bases at V and 6 bases at J; junction bases unmatched: 5. The CDR3 is 13 amino acids. Germline lookup yields CDR1 ENHRY and CDR2 SYGVKD. The CDR3 loop is CAIRPGQGSEAFF. The CDR3 bases are TGTGCCATCAGACCCGGACAGGGGTCTGAAGCTTTCTTT.